Listed below are T cell receptor beta chains from one sample, sequenced in a study of blood T cell repertoires in COVID-19. Assay: immunoSEQ multiplex PCR; the TCRdb copy retains only in-frame clones and omits some. The sample shows just over 300,000 clones, roughly 91% of them seen only once. The sample consisted of peripheral blood. These TCRs come from a woman under 40 with COVID-19, enrolled during active disease. CDR3s include the opening cysteine and the closing phenylalanine or tryptophan. The order of the fields is D gene, J gene, clone size, V gene, CDR3 DNA, CDR3 protein. A D gene is named only where the DNA matches it firmly. Clone size is stated in some rows and not others, as once, few, many or a class when expanded.

>.|TRBJ2-2|.|TRBV11-2
TGTGCCAGCAGCTTAGAAAACACGGGTACCGGGGAGCTGTTTTTT
CASSLENTGTGELFF
>.|TRBJ1-5|.|TRBV3-1/TRBV3-2
TGTGCCAGCAGCCAAGAGGTAGGGGTCAATCAGCCCCAGCATTTT
CASSQEVGVNQPQHF
>TRBD2|TRBJ2-3|.|TRBV6-5
TGTGCCAGCAGTAGCAAGGGGAGGGCAGATACGCAGTATTTT
CASSSKGRADTQYF
>TRBD1|TRBJ1-5|.|TRBV27
TGTGCCAGCAGTTTATCCGGACAGGCGCATCAGCCCCAGCATTTT
CASSLSGQAHQPQHF
>TRBD1|TRBJ2-5|.|TRBV5-4
TGTGCCAGCAGCTTCCGGACAGGACTTTCGGAGACCCAGTACTTC
CASSFRTGLSETQYF
>TRBD1|TRBJ2-2|.|TRBV6-2/TRBV6-3
TGTGCCAGCAGTCCCCAGGGCAGGGGGCTCGCCGGGGAGCTGTTTTTT
CASSPQGRGLAGELFF
>.|TRBJ2-2|.|TRBV2
TGTGCCAGCAGTGAAGAAATGAGGAACGGGGAGCTGTTTTTT
CASSEEMRNGELFF
>TRBD1|TRBJ1-6|few|TRBV6-6
TGTGCCAGCAGCAGACAGGGGCCGAATTCACCCCTCCACTTT
CASSRQGPNSPLHF
>TRBD1|TRBJ1-2|.|TRBV2
TGTGCCAGCAGAGATCCCGGGACAGTTAACTATGGCTACACCTTC
CASRDPGTVNYGYTF
>TRBD1|TRBJ1-6|.|TRBV28
TGTGCCAGCAGTCGGGACAGTCCGGACGCCCTCCACTTT
CASSRDSPDALHF
>.|TRBJ1-1|.|TRBV28
TGTGCCAGCATGGGGGGAATGAACACTGAAGCTTTCTTT
CASMGGMNTEAFF
>TRBD1|TRBJ1-2|.|TRBV7-2
TGTGCCAGCAGCTTAGAGAGGGGGCAAGGCTATGGCTACACCTTC
CASSLERGQGYGYTF
>.|TRBJ1-3|.|TRBV3-1/TRBV3-2
TGTGCCAGCAGCTTACTAGTTGCGAGCTCTGGAAACACCATATATTTT
CASSLLVASSGNTIYF
>.|TRBJ2-4|.|TRBV18
TGTGCCAGCTCTGAACTAGCCAAAAACATTCAGTACTTC
CASSELAKNIQYF
>TRBD1|TRBJ1-6|many|TRBV4-2
TGTGCCAGCAGCCCGGGACAGGGGAATTCACCCCTCCACTTT
CASSPGQGNSPLHF
>TRBD1|TRBJ1-2|.|TRBV14
TGTGCCAGCAGCCAAGAAGCAGGGGGATGGTATGGCTACACCTTC
CASSQEAGGWYGYTF
>.|TRBJ2-1|.|TRBV30
TGTACGGCGGGGAGAAATGAGCAGTTCTTC
CTAGRNEQFF
>.|TRBJ1-6|.|TRBV4-1
TGCGCCAGCAGCCAAGCTCGACAGGCCGCCTCACCCCTCCACTTT
CASSQARQAASPLHF
>TRBD1|TRBJ1-2|.|TRBV10-3
TGTGCCATCAGTACCGGACAGGGAAAGGGCTATGGCTACACCTTC
CAISTGQGKGYGYTF
>TRBD1|TRBJ1-1|.|TRBV6-4
TGTGCCAGCAGGACGACAGGGTCTAGCACTGAAGCTTTCTTT
CASRTTGSSTEAFF
>.|TRBJ1-1|.|TRBV28
TGTGCCAGCAGGCCTCTTGGGCGCACTGAAGCTTTCTTT
CASRPLGRTEAFF
>.|TRBJ2-5|.|TRBV6-5
TGTGCCAGCAGTAGGGGTGGACAGACCCAGTACTTC
CASSRGGQTQYF
>.|TRBJ1-2|.|TRBV4-3
TGCGCCAGCAGCCAAGATGGTTGGGGCGGCTACACCTTC
CASSQDGWGGYTF
>.|TRBJ1-2|.|TRBV28
TGTGCCAGCAGCTTCCTCGGACAGTTCTATGGCTACACCTTC
CASSFLGQFYGYTF
>.|TRBJ1-4|.|TRBV29-1
TGCAGCGTTGAACTGGGGCCGGGAGGAAAACTGTTTTTT
CSVELGPGGKLFF
>TRBD1|TRBJ1-5|.|TRBV12-5
TGTGCTAGTGGGGGGACAGGGGGCCCACCCCAGCATTTT
CASGGTGGPPQHF
>TRBD1|TRBJ1-1|.|TRBV30
TGTGCCTGGGCGACAGGGAGGTCTGAAGCTTTCTTT
CAWATGRSEAFF
>.|TRBJ2-3|once|TRBV5-8
TGTGCCAGCAGCCGAGGGAAGGGAATCACAGATACGCAGTATTTT
CASSRGKGITDTQYF
>.|TRBJ2-1|.|TRBV18
TGTGCCAGCTCACCACCGGTGGTCGGCAGGGCATACAATGAGCAGTTCTTC
CASSPPVVGRAYNEQFF
>TRBD2|TRBJ2-3|many|TRBV7-9
TGTGCCAGCAGCTTGACTAGCGGGGGAGATACGCAGTATTTT
CASSLTSGGDTQYF
>.|TRBJ1-5|.|TRBV21-1
TGTGCCAGCAGCAAATGGGGGACAGGCCATCAGCCCCAGCATTTT
CASSKWGTGHQPQHF
>.|TRBJ2-5|few|TRBV6-6
TGTGCCAGCAGAAACCTATCGGCGGTTCAAGAGACCCAGTACTTC
CASRNLSAVQETQYF
>TRBD1|TRBJ2-5|.|TRBV7-6
TGTGCCAGCAGCGCCGGGACAGGGGGCAGGGGAGAGACCCAGTACTTC
CASSAGTGGRGETQYF
>TRBD1|TRBJ1-3|.|TRBV3-1/TRBV3-2
TGTGCCACCGGGACAGGGAATGGAAACACCATATATTTT
CATGTGNGNTIYF
>.|TRBJ1-1|.|TRBV6-5
TGTGCCAGCAGTTCTACGACATCCTTGAACACTGAAGCTTTCTTT
CASSSTTSLNTEAFF
>.|TRBJ1-1|few|TRBV18
TGTGCCAGCTCCCATCTCTCGGGTGAAGCTTTCTTT
CASSHLSGEAFF
>TRBD1|TRBJ1-5|once|TRBV6-1
TGTGCCAGCAGTGACCCAACAGGGGGCTTAATGATTGGCAATCAGCCCCAGCATTTT
CASSDPTGGLMIGNQPQHF
>.|TRBJ1-2|once|TRBV3-1/TRBV3-2
TGTGCCAGCAGCCCGCAGGCTCAGGGCGCCCTCTATGGCTACACCTTC
CASSPQAQGALYGYTF
>.|TRBJ2-3|.|TRBV19
TGTGCCAGTAGTTACGGGGGCACAGATACGCAGTATTTT
CASSYGGTDTQYF
>.|TRBJ1-4|.|TRBV3-1/TRBV3-2
TGTGCCAGCAGCCACTCGGGTTTTGGAACTAATGAAAAACTGTTTTTT
CASSHSGFGTNEKLFF
>TRBD1|TRBJ2-5|.|TRBV7-2
TGTGCCAGCAGCTTAGCGCGGGGACAGGTGGAGACCCAGTACTTC
CASSLARGQVETQYF
>TRBD1|TRBJ1-5|.|TRBV28
TGTGCCAGCAGTAGCCCTGGACAGGGTAATCAGCCCCAGCATTTT
CASSSPGQGNQPQHF
>TRBD2|TRBJ2-5|.|TRBV7-3
TGTGCCAGCAGCCCTAGCGGGGGGGCCTGGGAGACCCAGTACTTC
CASSPSGGAWETQYF
>.|TRBJ1-6|.|TRBV28
TGTGCCAGCAGTACGGTACAGGGTCCCTATAATTCACCCCTCCACTTT
CASSTVQGPYNSPLHF
>TRBD2|TRBJ2-3|.|TRBV11-2
TGTGCCAGCAGCCAACCCTGGACTAGCGGGGGTCGTAGGACAGATACGCAGTATTTT
CASSQPWTSGGRRTDTQYF
>TRBD1|TRBJ1-5|.|TRBV28
TGTGCCAGCAGTTTCGGGACAGGGTACAATCAGCCCCAGCATTTT
CASSFGTGYNQPQHF
>.|TRBJ2-2|.|TRBV2
TGTGCCAGCAGAACCCAGGCAGCTAACACCGGGGAGCTGTTTTTT
CASRTQAANTGELFF